What follows are 22 T cell receptor beta chains derived from one specimen sequenced in a study of cytomegalovirus exposure and HLA in healthy donors. Use of 60 Vbeta and 13 Jbeta primers characterized the PCR. The table came from immunoSEQ multiplex PCR; TCRdb's copy has only in-frame clones and leaves some out. The sample includes 35,000 to 55,000 clones, roughly 51% seen only once; the top ten take approximately 5.6%. Sample: PBMCs. These receptors originate from a man aged 60 to 75 in good health and CMV-seronegative.

Only a few counts were recorded for this clone. The J gene is TRBJ2-3, the V gene TRBV29-1, with a tentative D call TRBD2 (6 bases). V lost 4 bases and J lost 6, with 20 bases in between. CDR3 size: 15 residues. The germline gives CDR1 SQVTM, CDR2 ANQGSEA. CDR3 amino acids: CSVGGPGGGPDTQYF. CDR3 nucleotides: TGCAGCGTTGGGGGCCCCGGCGGAGGGCCGGATACGCAGTATTTT.

J is TRBJ2-7 and V is TRBV27; TRBD2 aligns across 7 bases. The CDR3 extends over 13 amino acids. The J segment lost 3 bases and the V segment lost 6 bases, leaving 5 bases of the junction unmatched. Germline assignment: CDR1 MNHEY and CDR2 SMNVEV (reference sequence). The CDR3 loop reads CASSGGTHYEQYF. CDR3 coding DNA: TGTGCCAGCAGCGGGGGGACTCACTACGAGCAGTACTTC.

V gene TRBV6-6 combines with J gene TRBJ2-4, with 7 bases aligning to TRBD2. Germline CDR1 MNHNY, CDR2 SVGAGI (reference sequence). The CDR3 contains 11 residues. Trimming removed 5 bases from V and 13 bases from J; junction bases left unmatched: 5. The CDR3 sequence: CASSLADFQYF. CDR3 DNA sequence: TGTGCCAGCAGTCTAGCGGACTTCCAGTACTTC.

The J gene is TRBJ2-7, the V gene TRBV27; weak D call: TRBD1 (6 bases). The CDR3 is 15 residues long. CDR1 is MNHEY and CDR2 is SMNVEV in the germline V gene (reference sequence). Between the trimmed V and J ends, which lost 5 bases and 7 bases, there was a span of 21 bases. The CDR3 protein is CASSPGQGTSQEQYF. The CDR3 DNA sequence: TGTGCCAGCAGTCCTGGGCAGGGGACCTCTCAAGAGCAGTACTTC.

The chain is built from TRBV9 and TRBJ2-5, with TRBD1 matching over 9 bases. This CDR3 region has 15 residues. The germline V gene has CDR1 SGDLS and CDR2 YYNGEE. V lost 0 bases, J lost 4 bases, and 4 bases stayed unmatched. The CDR3 sequence: CASSVEQGAGETQYF. Here the CDR3 DNA reads TGTGCCAGCAGCGTAGAACAGGGGGCTGGAGAGACCCAGTACTTC.

This clone was seen only once. The gene calls are TRBV6-5 and TRBJ1-2; D is perhaps TRBD1 (6 bases). The length of the CDR3 is 14 residues. CDR1 is MNHEY and CDR2 is SVGAGI in the germline V gene. V lost 6 bases to trimming and J lost 0 bases, with 11 bases between them. CDR3 sequence reads: CASRPGQANYGYTF. The CDR3 nucleotides are TGTGCCAGCAGGCCGGGACAAGCTAACTATGGCTACACCTTC.

V and J are TRBV9 and TRBJ1-3, with D maybe TRBD1 (5 bases). CDR1 is SGDLS and CDR2 is YYNGEE in the germline V gene. This CDR3 has 15 amino acids. The V and J ends lost 4 bases and 2 bases respectively, with 13 bases between them. CDR3: CASSRSGAPGNTIYF. The DNA for the CDR3 is TGTGCCAGCAGCCGAAGCGGGGCTCCTGGAAACACCATATATTTT.

This clone was recorded once. The V gene is TRBV9, the J gene TRBJ1-5, with TRBD1 matching over 9 bases. The CDR3 runs 15 residues. Germline values: CDR1 SGDLS, CDR2 YYNGEE. Germline trimming cut 2 bases from V and 3 bases from J; bases unmatched to any gene: 3. The chain's CDR3 is CASSVGTGHNQPQHF. As DNA, the CDR3 is TGTGCCAGCAGCGTCGGGACAGGGCACAATCAGCCCCAGCATTTT.

This clone has just a few counts. The V and J genes are TRBV5-4 and TRBJ1-1, with a weak D call TRBD1 (5 bases). There are 14 residues in the CDR3. The germline V gene has CDR1 SGHNT and CDR2 YYREEE (reference sequence). The V gene lost 0 bases and the J gene lost 5 bases, with 11 bases spanning the gap. CDR3 coding DNA: TGTGCCAGCAGCTTGGGTGGGGCGTGGACTGAAGCTTTCTTT. Its protein product is CASSLGGAWTEAFF. Full variable domain (rest looked up from reference TRBV5-4 and TRBJ1-1): ETGVTQSPTHLIKTRGQQVTLRCSSQSGHNTVSWYQQALGQGPQFIFQYYREEENGRGNFPPRFSGLQFPNYSSELNVNALELDDSALYLCASSLGGAWTEAFFGQGTRLTVV.

This chain joins TRBV29-1 and TRBJ2-3; 8 bases are shared with TRBD1. Germline V gene lookup returns CDR1 SQVTM and CDR2 ANQGSEA. The CDR3 runs to 14 residues. Trimming cost V 5 bases and J 3 bases; bases outside gene matches: 7. The CDR3 DNA reads as TGCAGCGTTAACACAGGGGGACGGACAGATACGCAGTATTTT. It codes for CSVNTGGRTDTQYF.

This clone turned up a few times. The gene calls are TRBV7-9 and TRBJ1-1; TRBD1 is a possible D gene (6 bases). This CDR3 spans 13 amino acids. V was trimmed by 6 bases and J by 5 bases, leaving 13 bases between them. Germline V gene data show CDR1 as SEHNR and CDR2 as FQNEAQ (reference sequence). The DNA of the CDR3 is TGTGCCAGCAGGCGCCCCAGGGGAACTGAAGCTTTCTTT. This codes for CASRRPRGTEAFF.

V and J are TRBV7-9 and TRBJ2-2; tentative D call: TRBD2 (6 bases). Germline values: CDR1 SEHNR, CDR2 FQNEAQ (reference sequence). V was trimmed by 2 bases and J by 1 base, leaving 11 bases between them. This CDR3 has 16 amino acids. In DNA, the CDR3 is TGTGCCAGCAGCTTATTCGGGGGACTGAACACCGGGGAGCTGTTTTTT. Encoded protein: CASSLFGGLNTGELFF.

This clone was detected a few times. This chain's CDR3 is CASSPGGGFYEQYF. The CDR3 bases are TGTGCCAGCAGCCCGGGCGGGGGTTTCTACGAGCAGTACTTC. V gene TRBV11-2 combines with J gene TRBJ2-7; 7 nucleotides match TRBD2. The germline V gene has CDR1 SGHAT and CDR2 FQNNGV. This CDR3 region has 14 residues. V lost 5 bases and J lost 3; bases outside the gene matches: 7.

This clone was found a few times. The rearrangement links TRBV9 to TRBJ2-3, with a weak D call TRBD1 (6 bases). V lost 2 bases and J lost 4, with 11 bases in between. The germline V gene has CDR1 SGDLS and CDR2 YYNGEE. The CDR3 contains 14 residues. The CDR3 here is CASSVGRGADTQYF. For the CDR3, the DNA is TGTGCCAGCAGCGTTGGCAGGGGCGCAGATACGCAGTATTTT.

The chain employs TRBV18 and TRBJ2-7; D perhaps matches TRBD1 (5 bases). The CDR3 is 13 amino acids. Per germline, CDR1 KGHSH and CDR2 LQKENI. Trimming removed 3 bases from V and 2 bases from J, with 8 bases in between. CDR3 nucleotide sequence: TGTGCCAGCTCACCTGACAGCACCTACGAGCAGTACTTC. Translating gives CASSPDSTYEQYF.

The gene calls are TRBV28 and TRBJ1-4, with TRBD1 matching 9 bases. This CDR3 comprises 15 residues. J gave up 7 bases and V 5 bases, and 8 bases lay outside the gene matches. The germline V gene has CDR1 MDHEN and CDR2 SYDVKM. CDR3 sequence (DNA): TGTGCCAGCAGTCCCCCGGGACAGGGCGGTGAAAAACTGTTTTTT. Amino acid sequence: CASSPPGQGGEKLFF.

This clone was detected only a few times. CDR3 sequence reads: CSAQREGPSEQYF. CDR3 DNA: TGCAGCGCTCAGCGGGAGGGCCCGTCGGAGCAGTACTTC. The chain has TRBV29-1 and TRBJ2-7, with 10 bases fitting TRBD2. The V gene end was trimmed by 7 bases and the J gene end by 7 bases; junction bases not matched to a gene: 10. The CDR3 loop spans 13 amino acids. Per germline, CDR1 SQVTM and CDR2 ANQGSEA.

The J gene is TRBJ1-5, the V gene TRBV27; D is perhaps TRBD1 (6 bases). CDR1 and CDR2 from the germline V gene are MNHEY and SMNVEV (reference sequence). V lost 5 bases and J lost 0, with 26 bases in between. The CDR3 is 20 residues long. The CDR3 nucleotides are TGTGCCAGCAGTGTACGTTGGGGACATCACTCACAATATAGCAATCAGCCCCAGCATTTT. Encoded protein: CASSVRWGHHSQYSNQPQHF.

The rearrangement uses TRBV7-8 and TRBJ2-5; D not certain. Trimming removed 6 bases at V and 1 base at J, with 12 bases between. The CDR3 is 14 amino acids. Germline V lookup: CDR1 SGHVS, CDR2 FQNEAQ. The CDR3 spells CASRMFSGQETQYF. In nucleotides, the CDR3 is TGTGCCAGCAGAATGTTTTCCGGCCAAGAGACCCAGTACTTC. Combining the CDR3 with reference TRBV7-8 and TRBJ2-5 gives the whole variable domain GAGVSQSPRYKVAKRGQDVALRCDPISGHVSLFWYQQALGQGPEFLTYFQNEAQLDKSGLPSDRFFAERPEGSVSTLKIQRTQQEDSAVYLCASRMFSGQETQYFGPGTRLLVL.

This clone appeared a few times. V is TRBV5-4 and J is TRBJ2-1; 12 nucleotides align to TRBD1. The CDR3 totals 14 residues. V shed 3 bases, J shed 10 bases, and the junction held 5 bases outside the gene matches. Looked up from germline, CDR1 is SGHNT and CDR2 is YYREEE (reference sequence). DNA for the CDR3: TGTGCCAGCAGCTGGGACAGGGGGCTTGGAGAGCAGTTCTTC. Its protein is CASSWDRGLGEQFF.

The genes are TRBV2 and TRBJ2-5; TRBD2 matches 7 bases. This CDR3 is 14 amino acids long. Germline CDR1 reads SNHLY; CDR2 reads FYNNEI. With V trimmed by 4 bases and J by 3 bases, 5 bases remained unmatched. Written as DNA, the CDR3 is TGTGCCAGCAGTGTAACGGGAGGAAAAGAGACCCAGTACTTC. It codes for CASSVTGGKETQYF.

The rearrangement links TRBV30 to TRBJ2-2, with a weak D call TRBD2 (6 bases). This CDR3 has 16 residues. Germline V lookup: CDR1 GTSNPN, CDR2 SVGIG (reference sequence). Trimming stripped 2 bases from V and 4 bases from J, with 17 bases between. CDR3: CAWSPPGGGPTGELFF. CDR3 nucleotides: TGTGCCTGGAGTCCCCCCGGGGGTGGACCCACCGGGGAGCTGTTTTTT.